This TCR beta chain was retrieved from a study of OX40 agonist ivuxolimab in advanced cancers. This clone appeared a single time. Profiling relied on immunoSEQ multiplex PCR, and the TCRdb table lists in-frame clones only, not all of them. The sample yields more than 85,000 clones, over 75% seen once. Sequences were derived from CD4+ or CD8+ T cells sorted from blood, sampled in a trial of the OX40 agonist ivuxolimab. The sequence came from an adult with an advanced solid tumor such as melanoma, head and neck, liver or kidney cancer.

CDR3 coding DNA: TGTGCCTGGAGTGACGGCGGGAGCCCCTACGAGCAGTACTTC. Protein sequence: CAWSDGGSPYEQYF. V gene TRBV30 combines with J gene TRBJ2-7; 7 nucleotides match TRBD2. Per germline, CDR1 GTSNPN and CDR2 SVGIG (reference sequence). V lost 1 base, J lost 2 bases, and 5 bases stayed unmatched. The CDR3 has 14 amino acids.